This TCR beta chain emerged from a study of blood T cell repertoires in COVID-19. The V and J ends lost 6 bases and 5 bases, in that order; junction bases with no gene match: 10. The germline V gene has CDR1 SGHTA and CDR2 FQGNSA. This CDR3 contains 15 residues. Here immunoSEQ multiplex PCR was the method, and the copy in TCRdb shows in-frame clones only, minus some. The repertoire holds 250,000 to 350,000 clones, with over 80% as singletons. This clone was seen once. The receptor's source is a woman between 50 and 59 years old with active or convalescent COVID-19. The V call is TRBV7-2, the J call TRBJ2-1; 7 nucleotides match TRBD2. Sequenced: peripheral blood. CDR3 loop: CASSPPGGRDNEQFF. The CDR3 DNA is TGTGCCAGCAGTCCCCCCGGAGGGAGGGACAATGAGCAGTTCTTC. Supplemented by reference TRBV7-2 and TRBJ2-1, the full variable domain reads GAGVSQSPSNKVTEKGKDVELRCDPISGHTALYWYRQSLGQGLEFLIYFQGNSAPDKSGLPSDRFSAERTGGSVSTLTIQRTQQEDSAVYLCASSPPGGRDNEQFFGPGTRLTVL.